This entry is about one T cell receptor (beta chain). The data derive from a study of blood T cell repertoires in COVID-19. The protocol was immunoSEQ multiplex PCR, while the TCRdb copy is restricted to in-frame clones and leaves out a portion. The sample includes about 180,000 clones, approximately 80% of them seen just once. Germline CDR1 reads SNHLY; CDR2 reads FYNNEI. V gave up 8 bases and J gave up 3 bases, with 10 bases separating them. The length of the CDR3 is 12 residues. Material for sequencing was peripheral blood. The sequence came from a human donor in a cohort sampled during active COVID-19. The rearrangement uses TRBV2 and TRBJ1-2, with D maybe TRBD1 (5 bases). CDR3 protein: CASFGGDYGYTF. The CDR3 region has the DNA TGTGCCAGCTTTGGGGGGGACTATGGCTACACCTTC.